This T cell receptor beta chain was sequenced in a study of early T cells in non-severe SARS-CoV-2 infection. Study details: Whole-blood bulk RNA, unsorted, was sequenced, and chains were unpaired.

Trimming took 7 bases from V and 3 from J; bases not matched to a gene: 5. CDR1 SQVTM and CDR2 ANQGSEA come from the germline V gene. This CDR3 has 13 amino acids. This clonotype was counted a few times. The target antigen is unknown. The protocol attached unique molecular identifiers to individual cDNA molecules. Each CDR3 protein is one row after TCRdb ran MiXCR on the 5' RACE reads. The repertoire holds 20,000 to 25,000 distinct CDR3 sequences, with approximately 5% as singletons. Study findings and constraints: VDJdb-based matching was biased toward anti-spike CD8 responses and missed private and CD4 specificities.

The chain joins TRBV29-1 to TRBJ2-2, with 7 bases aligning to TRBD1. This receptor was taken from an adult who was a healthcare worker with PCR-confirmed SARS-CoV-2 infection or an uninfected control (not recorded which). The specimen sequenced was whole blood. The CDR3 loop reads CSARGPHTGELFF. The DNA for the CDR3 is TGCAGCGCAAGGGGGCCTCACACCGGGGAGCTGTTTTTT.